This T cell receptor (beta chain) comes out of a study of shared clonotypes between healthy human individuals. This CDR3 region has 15 residues. Trimming removed 4 bases from V and 9 bases from J; junction bases left unmatched: 9. CDR1 is SGHTS and CDR2 is YDEGEE in the germline V gene. Sequenced by immunoSEQ multiplex PCR; TCRdb stores in-frame clones only, minus some. Of 1.5 million to 2.5 million clones in the sample, about 95% were seen once. In the naive CD8 group, cells lacked CD45RO and were positively selected for CCR7, so terminally differentiated effector memory CD45RA+ cells were left out.

This clonotype originated in a man between 18 and 29 years old in good health. Sequencing was done on a sample of naive CD8+ T cells sorted from blood. The J gene is TRBJ2-7, the V gene TRBV5-8, with 14 bases that match TRBD2. The CDR3 bases are TGTGCCAGCAGCATCGGGACTAGCGGGAGAGCTGGGCAGTACTTC. This sequence encodes CASSIGTSGRAGQYF.